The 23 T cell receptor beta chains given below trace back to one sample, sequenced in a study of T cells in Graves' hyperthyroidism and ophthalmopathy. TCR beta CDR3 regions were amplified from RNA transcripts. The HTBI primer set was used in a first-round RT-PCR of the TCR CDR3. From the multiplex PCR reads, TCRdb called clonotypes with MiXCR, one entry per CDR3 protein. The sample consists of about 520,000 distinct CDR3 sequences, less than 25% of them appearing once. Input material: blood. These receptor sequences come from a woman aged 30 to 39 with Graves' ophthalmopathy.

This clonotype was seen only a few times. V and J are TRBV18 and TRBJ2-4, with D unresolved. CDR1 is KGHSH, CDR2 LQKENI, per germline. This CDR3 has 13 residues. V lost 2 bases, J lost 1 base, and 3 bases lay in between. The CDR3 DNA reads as TGTGCCAGCTCACCAGTGGCCAAAAACATTCAGTACTTC. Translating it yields CASSPVAKNIQYF. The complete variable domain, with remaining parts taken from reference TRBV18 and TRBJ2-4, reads NAGVMQNPRHLVRRRGQEARLRCSPMKGHSHVYWYRQLPEEGLKFMVYLQKENIIDESGMPKERFSAEFPKEGPSILRIQQVVRGDSAAYFCASSPVAKNIQYFGAGTRLSVL.

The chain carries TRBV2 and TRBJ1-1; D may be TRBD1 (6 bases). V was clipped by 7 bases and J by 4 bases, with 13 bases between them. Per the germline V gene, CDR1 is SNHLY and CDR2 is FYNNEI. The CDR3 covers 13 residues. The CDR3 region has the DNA TGTGCCAGCAATAAACAGGGCCCCACTGAAGCTTTCTTT. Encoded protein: CASNKQGPTEAFF. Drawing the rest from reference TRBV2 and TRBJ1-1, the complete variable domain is EPEVTQTPSHQVTQMGQEVILRCVPISNHLYFYWYRQILGQKVEFLVSFYNNEISEKSEIFDDQFSVERPDGSNFTLKIRSTKLEDSAMYFCASNKQGPTEAFFGQGTRLTVV.

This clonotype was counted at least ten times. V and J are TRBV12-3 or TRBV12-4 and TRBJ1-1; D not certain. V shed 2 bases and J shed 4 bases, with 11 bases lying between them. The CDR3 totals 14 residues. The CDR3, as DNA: TGTGCCAGCAGTTTACCCCCAGTTCTCACTGAAGCTTTCTTT. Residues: CASSLPPVLTEAFF.

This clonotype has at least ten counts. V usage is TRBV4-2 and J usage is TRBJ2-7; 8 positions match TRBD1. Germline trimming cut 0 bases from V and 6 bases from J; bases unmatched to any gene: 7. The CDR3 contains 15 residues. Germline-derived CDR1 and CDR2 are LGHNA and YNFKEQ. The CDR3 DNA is TGTGCCAGCAGCCAAGAGGAGGGGGACAGGAGCGAGCAGTACTTC. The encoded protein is CASSQEEGDRSEQYF.

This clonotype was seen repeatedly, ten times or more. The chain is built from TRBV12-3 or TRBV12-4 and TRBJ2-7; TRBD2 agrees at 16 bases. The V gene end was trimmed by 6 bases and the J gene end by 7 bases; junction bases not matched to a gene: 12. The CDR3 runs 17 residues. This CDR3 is CASSPPGLAGGLGEQYF. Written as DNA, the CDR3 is TGTGCCAGCAGCCCCCCGGGACTAGCGGGGGGGCTAGGAGAGCAGTACTTC.

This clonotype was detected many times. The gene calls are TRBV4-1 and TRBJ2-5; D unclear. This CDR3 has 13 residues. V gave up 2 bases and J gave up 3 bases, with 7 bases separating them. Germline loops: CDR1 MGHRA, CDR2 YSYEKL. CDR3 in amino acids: CASSQIVKETQYF. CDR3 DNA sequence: TGCGCCAGCAGCCAAATCGTAAAAGAGACCCAGTACTTC.

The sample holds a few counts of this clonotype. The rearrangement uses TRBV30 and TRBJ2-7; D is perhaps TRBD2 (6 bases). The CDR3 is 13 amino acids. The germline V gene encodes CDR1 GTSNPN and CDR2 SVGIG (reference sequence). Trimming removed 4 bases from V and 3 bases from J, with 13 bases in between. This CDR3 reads CAWTSGLIYEQYF. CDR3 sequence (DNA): TGTGCCTGGACCTCGGGACTTATCTACGAGCAGTACTTC.

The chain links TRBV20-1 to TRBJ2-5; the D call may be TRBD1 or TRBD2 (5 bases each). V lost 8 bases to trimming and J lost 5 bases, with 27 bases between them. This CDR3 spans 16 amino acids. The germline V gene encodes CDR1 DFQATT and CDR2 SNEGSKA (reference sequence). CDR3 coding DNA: TGCAGTCCCCTCTCCCTAGACCGGGGCTCCCCGGAGACCCAGTACTTC. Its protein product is CSPLSLDRGSPETQYF.

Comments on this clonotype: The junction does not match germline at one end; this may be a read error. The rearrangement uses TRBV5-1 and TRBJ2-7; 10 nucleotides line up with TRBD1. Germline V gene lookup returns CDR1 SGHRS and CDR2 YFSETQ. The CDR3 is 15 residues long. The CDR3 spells CASSRTDRGKVEQCF. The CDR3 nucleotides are TGCGCCAGCAGCCGAACGGACAGGGGGAAGGTCGAGCAGTGCTTC.

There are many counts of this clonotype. CDR3 protein: CASSIKIRQINQPQHF. CDR3 bases: TGTGCCAGTAGTATAAAGATTCGGCAAATCAATCAGCCCCAGCATTTT. The chain joins TRBV19 to TRBJ1-5; D is unresolved. This CDR3 is 16 amino acids long. V was shortened by 2 bases and J by 3 bases, with 14 bases between the two germline ends. In germline, CDR1 is LNHDA, CDR2 SQIVND (reference sequence).

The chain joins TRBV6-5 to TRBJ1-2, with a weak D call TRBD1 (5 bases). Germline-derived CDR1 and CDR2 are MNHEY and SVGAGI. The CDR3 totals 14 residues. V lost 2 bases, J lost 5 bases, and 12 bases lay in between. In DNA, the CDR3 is TGTGCCAGCAGTTACGGGGGAGCAGCATATGGCTACACCTTC. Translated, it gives CASSYGGAAYGYTF.

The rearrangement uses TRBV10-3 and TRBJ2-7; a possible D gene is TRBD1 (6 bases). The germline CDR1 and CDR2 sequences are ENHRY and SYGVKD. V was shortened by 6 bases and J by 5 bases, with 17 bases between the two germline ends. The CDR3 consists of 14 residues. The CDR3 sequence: CAIRQGGVGDEQYF. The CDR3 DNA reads TGTGCCATCAGACAAGGGGGAGTCGGCGACGAGCAGTACTTC.

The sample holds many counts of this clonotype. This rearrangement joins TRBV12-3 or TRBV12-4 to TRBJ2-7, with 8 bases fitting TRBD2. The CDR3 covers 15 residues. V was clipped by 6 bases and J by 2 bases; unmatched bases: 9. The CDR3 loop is CASSNAGGQPYEQYF. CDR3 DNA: TGTGCCAGCAGCAACGCGGGGGGCCAACCCTACGAGCAGTACTTC.

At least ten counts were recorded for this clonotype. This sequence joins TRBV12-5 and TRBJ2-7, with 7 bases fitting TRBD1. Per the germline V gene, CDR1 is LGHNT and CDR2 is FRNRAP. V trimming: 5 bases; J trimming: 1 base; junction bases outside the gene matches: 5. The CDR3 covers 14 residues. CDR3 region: CASGPGDSSYEQYF. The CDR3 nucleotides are TGTGCTAGTGGTCCCGGGGACAGTTCCTACGAGCAGTACTTC. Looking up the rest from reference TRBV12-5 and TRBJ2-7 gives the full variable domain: DARVTQTPRHKVTEMGQEVTMRCQPILGHNTVFWYRQTMMQGLELLAYFRNRAPLDDSGMPKDRFSAEMPDATLATLKIQPSEPRDSAVYFCASGPGDSSYEQYFGPGTRLTVT.

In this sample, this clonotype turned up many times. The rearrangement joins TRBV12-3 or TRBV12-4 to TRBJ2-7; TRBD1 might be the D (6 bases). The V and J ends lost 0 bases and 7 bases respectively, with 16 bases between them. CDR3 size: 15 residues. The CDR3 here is CASSLARRLQGEQYF. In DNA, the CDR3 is TGTGCCAGCAGTTTAGCGCGTAGGCTTCAGGGGGAGCAGTACTTC.

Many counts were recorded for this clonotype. CDR3 region: CSAGTGETEAFF. The CDR3 coding sequence is TGCAGCGCCGGGACAGGGGAAACTGAAGCTTTCTTT. This rearrangement joins TRBV29-1 to TRBJ1-1; TRBD1 matches 10 bases. The V and J ends lost 7 bases and 5 bases, in that order; junction bases with no gene match: 4. Germline CDR1 is SQVTM and CDR2 is ANQGSEA. The CDR3 has 12 amino acids.

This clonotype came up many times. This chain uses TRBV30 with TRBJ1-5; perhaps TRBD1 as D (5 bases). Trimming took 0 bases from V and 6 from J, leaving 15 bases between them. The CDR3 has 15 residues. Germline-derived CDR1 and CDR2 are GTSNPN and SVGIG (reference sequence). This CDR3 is CAWSVLGAWGQPQHF. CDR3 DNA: TGTGCCTGGAGTGTACTTGGGGCTTGGGGTCAGCCCCAGCATTTT.

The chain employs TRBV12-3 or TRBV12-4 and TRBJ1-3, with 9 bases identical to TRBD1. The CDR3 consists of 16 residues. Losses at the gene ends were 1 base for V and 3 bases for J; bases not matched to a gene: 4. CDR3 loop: CASSLGGQGFGNTIYF. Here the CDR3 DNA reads TGTGCCAGCAGTTTAGGAGGACAGGGGTTTGGAAACACCATATATTTT.

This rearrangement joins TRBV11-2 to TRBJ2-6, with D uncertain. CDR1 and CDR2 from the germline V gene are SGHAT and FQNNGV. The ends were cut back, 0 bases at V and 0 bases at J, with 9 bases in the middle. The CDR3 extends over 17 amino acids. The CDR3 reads CASSLDGTNSGANVLTF. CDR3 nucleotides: TGTGCCAGCAGCTTAGATGGAACGAACTCTGGGGCCAACGTCCTGACTTTC.

Written as DNA, the CDR3 is TGTGCCAGCAGTGGGTCCCCCGGGACAGGGGATGGCTACACCTTC. Its protein product is CASSGSPGTGDGYTF. The chain carries TRBV6-4 and TRBJ1-2, with TRBD1 matching 10 bases. The CDR3 runs 15 residues. Per germline, CDR1 MRHNA and CDR2 SNTAGT. The V gene end was trimmed by 4 bases and the J gene end by 6 bases; junction bases not matched to a gene: 8.

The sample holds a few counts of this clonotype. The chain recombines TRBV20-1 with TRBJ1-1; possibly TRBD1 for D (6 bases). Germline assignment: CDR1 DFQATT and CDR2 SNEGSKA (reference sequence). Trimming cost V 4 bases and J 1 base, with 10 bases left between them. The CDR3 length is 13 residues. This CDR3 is CSANKQGNTEAFF. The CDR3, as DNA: TGCAGTGCTAATAAACAGGGGAACACTGAAGCTTTCTTT.

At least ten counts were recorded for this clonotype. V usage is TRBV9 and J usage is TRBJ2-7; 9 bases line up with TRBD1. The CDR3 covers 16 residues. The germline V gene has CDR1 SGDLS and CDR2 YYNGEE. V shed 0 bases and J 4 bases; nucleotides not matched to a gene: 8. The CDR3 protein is CASSVGFTGQGYEQYF. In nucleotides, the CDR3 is TGTGCCAGCAGCGTAGGGTTCACGGGACAGGGTTACGAGCAGTACTTC. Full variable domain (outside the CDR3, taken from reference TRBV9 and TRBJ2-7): DSGVTQTPKHLITATGQRVTLRCSPRSGDLSVYWYQQSLDQGLQFLIQYYNGEERAKGNILERFSAQQFPDLHSELNLSSLELGDSALYFCASSVGFTGQGYEQYFGPGTRLTVT.

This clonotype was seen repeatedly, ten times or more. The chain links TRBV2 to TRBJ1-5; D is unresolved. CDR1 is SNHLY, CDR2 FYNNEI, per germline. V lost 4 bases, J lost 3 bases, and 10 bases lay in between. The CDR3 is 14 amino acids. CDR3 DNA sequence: TGTGCCAGCAGTGTGGCAGCCTACAATCAGCCCCAGCATTTT. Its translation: CASSVAAYNQPQHF. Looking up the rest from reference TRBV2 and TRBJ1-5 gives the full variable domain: EPEVTQTPSHQVTQMGQEVILRCVPISNHLYFYWYRQILGQKVEFLVSFYNNEISEKSEIFDDQFSVERPDGSNFTLKIRSTKLEDSAMYFCASSVAAYNQPQHFGDGTRLSIL.